These 24 T cell receptor beta chains share one sample of origin, sequenced in a study of T cell responses to AZD1222 COVID-19 vaccine. Generated by immunoSEQ multiplex PCR, the TCRdb table keeps only in-frame clones and is missing some. This sample yields 95,000 to 150,000 clones, of which 84% are seen a single time; roughly a quarter belongs to the top ten. The input for sequencing was peripheral blood, taken 28 days after the second AZD1222 dose. These receptors all come from an adult who received the AZD1222 COVID-19 vaccine.

The chain links TRBV28 to TRBJ2-7; TRBD1 matches 7 bases. V trimming: 4 bases; J trimming: 4 bases; junction bases outside the gene matches: 10. Germline CDR1 is MDHEN and CDR2 is SYDVKM. The CDR3 contains 15 residues. CDR3 amino acids: CASSSGDRVGYEQYF. The CDR3 coding sequence is TGTGCCAGCAGTTCCGGAGACAGGGTGGGATACGAGCAGTACTTC.

A remark on this clone: Other nucleotide sequences in the sample specify the same CDR3. The genes are TRBV24-1 and TRBJ2-3; the D gene could be TRBD1 or TRBD2 (5 bases each). There are 16 residues in the CDR3. CDR1 is KGHDR, CDR2 SFDVKD, per germline. Trimming shortened V by 0 bases and J by 2 bases, and 11 bases separated the two germline ends. CDR3 bases: TGTGCCACCAGTGATTTGGGGACGGGGAACACAGATACGCAGTATTTT. It translates to CATSDLGTGNTDTQYF.

V is TRBV4-3 and J is TRBJ2-1; TRBD1 might be the D (5 bases). With 1 base removed from V and 2 bases from J, the gap between germline ends came to 12 bases. CDR1 LGHNA and CDR2 YSLEER come from the germline V gene. This CDR3 has 16 amino acids. CDR3 region: CASSQGNRLTYNEQFF. DNA of the CDR3: TGCGCCAGCAGCCAAGGTAACAGGCTAACCTACAATGAGCAGTTCTTC.

The genes are TRBV2 and TRBJ2-3; a weak D match, TRBD2 (6 bases). The CDR3 runs 12 residues. The germline V gene encodes CDR1 SNHLY and CDR2 FYNNEI. V lost 6 bases to trimming and J lost 11 bases, with 15 bases between them. The CDR3, as DNA: TGTGCCAGCAGCCCCCTGGGGACTCTGCAGTATTTT. As protein: CASSPLGTLQYF.

The rearrangement joins TRBV6-6 to TRBJ2-1; unclear D gene. The CDR3 runs 12 residues. V lost 6 bases and J 8 bases, leaving 11 bases between the germline ends. Germline CDR1 reads MNHNY; CDR2 reads SVGAGI (reference sequence). The chain's CDR3 is CASRGNFHEQFF. The CDR3 nucleotides are TGTGCCAGCAGGGGAAATTTCCATGAGCAGTTCTTC.

The V and J genes are TRBV28 and TRBJ2-5, with D possibly TRBD2 on 5 matching bases. This CDR3 contains 13 residues. Germline loops: CDR1 MDHEN, CDR2 SYDVKM. Trimming removed 4 bases at V and 5 bases at J, with 11 bases between. The CDR3 region has the DNA TGTGCCAGCAGTTCCAGGTGGAGGGAGACCCAGTACTTC. It yields the protein CASSSRWRETQYF.

The chain's CDR3 is CASSLGRGQAAFF. The CDR3, as DNA: TGTGCCAGCAGCTTAGGGCGGGGACAGGCAGCTTTCTTT. The chain carries TRBV7-2 and TRBJ1-1; 8 bases map to TRBD1. The CDR3 spans 13 residues. Germline values: CDR1 SGHTA, CDR2 FQGNSA. V trimming: 1 base; J trimming: 10 bases; junction bases outside the gene matches: 5.

This clone was picked up one time. The gene calls are TRBV18 and TRBJ2-7; no definite D call. This CDR3 is 13 amino acids long. From germline, CDR1 is KGHSH and CDR2 LQKENI. Trimming left V 6 bases short and J 2 bases short, with 11 bases between. The CDR3 loop is CASSPTSTYEQYF. The DNA for the CDR3 is TGTGCCAGCTCGCCAACATCCACCTACGAGCAGTACTTC.

V usage is TRBV27 and J usage is TRBJ2-5; no clear D. V was pared by 6 bases and J by 0 bases, with 8 bases between. The germline V gene has CDR1 MNHEY and CDR2 SMNVEV (reference sequence). CDR3 length: 13 residues. CDR3 sequence reads: CASRLINQETQYF. DNA of the CDR3: TGTGCCAGCAGGTTAATTAACCAAGAGACCCAGTACTTC.

The chain combines TRBV6-5 with TRBJ1-3, with a possible D match to TRBD1 (6 bases). V lost 10 bases to trimming and J lost 8 bases, with 15 bases between them. Germline CDR1 reads MNHEY; CDR2 reads SVGAGI. The CDR3 totals 12 residues. The CDR3 here is CATRGHSDTIYF. In DNA form, the CDR3 reads TGTGCCACTAGGGGACACAGTGACACCATATATTTT.

The V and J genes are TRBV12-3 or TRBV12-4 and TRBJ1-3, with D unclear. The CDR3 covers 12 residues. Trimming took 3 bases from V and 9 from J, leaving 9 bases between them. The CDR3 bases are TGTGCCAGCAGTTTGGGCTTATTCACCATATATTTT. It is translated as CASSLGLFTIYF.

The J gene is TRBJ1-2, the V gene TRBV28, with 7 positions matching TRBD1. V lost 5 bases and J lost 6; bases outside the gene matches: 9. The CDR3 has 14 residues. The germline V gene encodes CDR1 MDHEN and CDR2 SYDVKM. CDR3 nucleotide sequence: TGTGCCAGCAGTATCAACAGGGGTAGGAATGGCTACACCTTC. Protein: CASSINRGRNGYTF.

This chain connects TRBV12-3 or TRBV12-4 to TRBJ1-2; D is possibly TRBD1 (5 bases). V lost 6 bases and J 8 bases, leaving 16 bases between the germline ends. This CDR3 is 13 amino acids long. Here the CDR3 reads CASSYHRGDGYTF. In DNA form, the CDR3 reads TGTGCCAGCAGCTACCATCGAGGGGACGGCTACACCTTC.

J is TRBJ2-3 and V is TRBV27, with 7 bases matching TRBD1. Looked up from germline, CDR1 is MNHEY and CDR2 is SMNVEV (reference sequence). Trimming cost V 6 bases and J 2 bases; bases outside gene matches: 17. CDR3 length equals 18 residues. Here the CDR3 DNA reads TGTGCCAGCAGCTCGGACAGGTGGGACATCTATGACACAGATACGCAGTATTTT. Its protein is CASSSDRWDIYDTDTQYF.

The gene calls are TRBV9 and TRBJ1-2; TRBD1 aligns across 7 bases. The trim removed 0 bases at V and 3 bases at J, leaving 8 bases unmatched. This CDR3 is 16 amino acids long. Germline V gives CDR1 SGDLS, CDR2 YYNGEE. The DNA for the CDR3 is TGTGCCAGCAGCGTAGTCAACCCAACAGGGGACTATGGCTACACCTTC. Its protein product is CASSVVNPTGDYGYTF.

The chain joins TRBV5-6 to TRBJ2-7; 7 nucleotides match TRBD2. The CDR3 runs 13 residues. Germline V gene lookup returns CDR1 SGHDT and CDR2 YYEEEE. V was pared by 5 bases and J by 6 bases, with 8 bases of the junction left unmatched. CDR3 residues: CASSPRPGGEQYF. The CDR3 coding sequence is TGTGCCAGCAGTCCGCGTCCGGGGGGCGAGCAGTACTTC.

The CDR3 coding sequence is TGTGCCAGCAGCCTTAGCGGGGGAAAGACCCAGTACTTC. This sequence encodes CASSLSGGKTQYF. The chain is built from TRBV3-1 (or the pseudogene TRBV3-2) and TRBJ2-5, with 9 bases aligning to TRBD2. Germline CDR1 and CDR2: LGHDT and YNNKEL (reference sequence). This CDR3 has 13 residues. The V and J ends lost 4 bases and 6 bases, in that order; junction bases with no gene match: 3.

The chain is built from TRBV12-3 or TRBV12-4 and TRBJ1-1; TRBD1 agrees at 11 bases. The CDR3 totals 13 residues. Losses at the gene ends were 10 bases for V and 2 bases for J; bases not matched to a gene: 3. CDR3 nucleotide sequence: TGTGCCACAGGGACAGGGGGTAACACTGAAGCTTTCTTT. Amino acids: CATGTGGNTEAFF.

This chain uses TRBV27 with TRBJ2-3; 10 bases agree with TRBD2. This CDR3 region has 15 residues. Germline lookup yields CDR1 MNHEY and CDR2 SMNVEV (reference sequence). V gave up 6 bases and J gave up 4 bases; unmatched junction bases: 7. In DNA form, the CDR3 reads TGTGCCAGCAGGTGGTCGAGCGGGGGGGCAGATACGCAGTATTTT. This sequence encodes CASRWSSGGADTQYF.

The V gene is TRBV28, the J gene TRBJ2-7; 7 positions match TRBD1. Germline loops: CDR1 MDHEN, CDR2 SYDVKM. J gave up 2 bases and V 7 bases, and 8 bases lay outside the gene matches. This CDR3 has 14 amino acids. The CDR3 bases are TGTGCCAGCACCCTCAGGGGGTCGGCCTACGAGCAGTACTTC. Encoded protein: CASTLRGSAYEQYF.

The chain links TRBV4-2 to TRBJ1-1, with 8 bases aligning to TRBD1. V lost 5 bases, J lost 3 bases, and 8 bases stayed unmatched. Germline assignment: CDR1 LGHNA and CDR2 YNFKEQ. The CDR3 length is 15 residues. The CDR3 protein is CASSDGTGDYTEAFF. CDR3 bases: TGTGCCAGCAGCGACGGGACAGGCGATTACACTGAAGCTTTCTTT.

The chain recombines TRBV7-2 with TRBJ2-3; 8 bases map to TRBD2. The trim removed 5 bases at V and 3 bases at J, leaving 10 bases unmatched. The CDR3 runs to 16 residues. The germline V gene has CDR1 SGHTA and CDR2 FQGNSA. The CDR3 coding sequence is TGTGCCAGCAGCACGCCCTCGGGGGGGAGGACAGATACGCAGTATTTT. It translates to CASSTPSGGRTDTQYF. Filled out from reference TRBV7-2 and TRBJ2-3, the complete variable domain reads GAGVSQSPSNKVTEKGKDVELRCDPISGHTALYWYRQSLGQGLEFLIYFQGNSAPDKSGLPSDRFSAERTGGSVSTLTIQRTQQEDSAVYLCASSTPSGGRTDTQYFGPGTRLTVL.

This chain links TRBV5-1 with TRBJ2-6; D may be TRBD2 (5 bases). The V gene's germline CDR1 is SGHRS and CDR2 YFSETQ. The CDR3 consists of 15 residues. Trimming took 4 bases from V and 3 from J, leaving 11 bases between them. The CDR3, as DNA: TGCGCCAGCAGCAGGGCGGGTAGTGGGGCCAACGTCCTGACTTTC. Translating it yields CASSRAGSGANVLTF.

This clone was seen only a few times. The chain employs TRBV10-1 and TRBJ2-2, with D tentatively TRBD1 (5 bases). CDR1 is WNHNN and CDR2 is SYGVQD in the germline V gene (reference sequence). This CDR3 has 12 amino acids. V lost 6 bases and J lost 5, with 7 bases in between. CDR3 residues: CASSQGTGELFF. The CDR3 DNA reads TGCGCCAGCAGCCAGGGTACCGGGGAGCTGTTTTTT.